A selection of T cell receptor beta chains follows, all from one sample in a study of blood T cell repertoires in COVID-19. Profiled with immunoSEQ multiplex PCR; TCRdb holds only in-frame clones, not every one. The profile shows fewer than 200,000 clones, roughly nine tenths of them singletons. The sequenced material came from peripheral blood. These receptors originate from a man aged 70 or older with active or convalescent COVID-19. Each CDR3 is given with its conserved first and last residue. D genes are given only for firm matches. Expanded clones get a size class; other rows say once, few or many, or leave the size out.

NA,TRBJ1-1,TRBV18,NA,CASSNTEGNTEAFF,TGTGCCAGCTCAAACACGGAGGGGAACACTGAAGCTTTCTTT
NA,TRBJ1-3,TRBV18,NA,CASQGQPGALHSGNTIYF,TGTGCCAGCCAAGGACAGCCTGGGGCCCTGCACTCTGGAAACACCATATATTTT
NA,TRBJ1-5,TRBV6-6,NA,CASSYSREPQHF,TGTGCCAGCAGTTACTCCAGGGAGCCCCAGCATTTT
NA,TRBJ1-4,TRBV10-2,NA,CASTNREGMGEKLFF,TGCGCCAGCACTAACAGGGAAGGGATGGGTGAAAAACTGTTTTTT
NA,TRBJ2-5,TRBV29-1,NA,CSVAGPLETQYF,TGCAGCGTGGCGGGTCCATTGGAGACCCAGTACTTC
NA,TRBJ1-5,TRBV6-2/TRBV6-3,NA,CASSYLWTVGRNQPQHF,TGTGCCAGCAGTTATCTGTGGACAGTTGGGCGTAATCAGCCCCAGCATTTT
NA,TRBJ2-1,TRBV7-9,NA,CASSLAEVGGNEQFF,TGTGCCAGCAGCTTAGCGGAGGTAGGGGGTAATGAGCAGTTCTTC
NA,TRBJ1-2,TRBV10-3,TRBD1,CAISESNRQGLDGYTF,TGTGCCATCAGTGAGTCGAATCGACAGGGGCTCGATGGCTACACCTTC
NA,TRBJ2-7,TRBV18,NA,CASSLAAISYEQYF,TGTGCCAGCTCACTCGCGGCGATCTCCTACGAGCAGTACTTC
once,TRBJ2-1,TRBV27,TRBD1,CASSLTGGQRGNEQFF,TGTGCCAGCAGTCTGACAGGGGGACAAAGGGGCAATGAGCAGTTCTTC
NA,TRBJ1-6,TRBV7-2,NA,CASSANRVGNSPLHF,TGTGCCAGCAGCGCGAACAGGGTAGGGAATTCACCCCTCCACTTT
NA,TRBJ2-3,TRBV7-8,NA,CASSLALPGTKYTQYF,TGTGCCAGCAGCTTAGCGCTGCCCGGGACAAAATATACGCAGTATTTT
NA,TRBJ1-2,TRBV7-2,NA,CASSHTRGATSYGYTF,TGTGCCAGCAGCCACACCCGTGGGGCGACATCCTATGGCTACACCTTC
NA,TRBJ1-5,TRBV2,TRBD1,CASSGLQGGYQPQHF,TGTGCCAGCAGTGGGCTACAGGGGGGCTATCAGCCCCAGCATTTT
NA,TRBJ2-3,TRBV7-2,TRBD2,CASSFTSGHTDTQYF,TGTGCCAGCAGCTTCACTAGCGGACACACAGATACGCAGTATTTT
NA,TRBJ2-1,TRBV4-1,TRBD2,CASSQGASGSSYNEQFF,TGCGCCAGCAGCCAAGGTGCTAGCGGGAGCTCCTACAATGAGCAGTTCTTC
once,TRBJ1-6,TRBV28,NA,CATILRWNSPLHF,TGTGCCACCATTTTACGGTGGAATTCACCCCTCCACTTT
NA,TRBJ2-3,TRBV9,TRBD2,CASSVGTSGSTDTQYF,TGTGCCAGCAGCGTAGGCACTAGCGGGAGCACAGATACGCAGTATTTT
NA,TRBJ1-5,TRBV24-1,NA,CATSDDQGYQPQHF,TGTGCCACCAGTGATGACCAGGGATATCAGCCCCAGCATTTT
once,TRBJ1-1,TRBV7-3,TRBD1,CASSPHRGLTEAFF,TGTGCCAGCAGCCCTCACAGGGGGCTCACTGAAGCTTTCTTT
NA,TRBJ2-2,TRBV28,NA,CASSQPRDTFHTGELFF,TGTGCCAGCAGTCAACCCCGGGACACGTTCCACACCGGGGAGCTGTTTTTT
NA,TRBJ2-5,TRBV5-4,NA,CASSLGPGETQYF,TGTGCCAGCAGCTTAGGACCGGGGGAGACCCAGTACTTC
NA,TRBJ1-1,TRBV28,TRBD1,CASREQGARTEAFF,TGTGCCAGCAGGGAACAGGGGGCGAGGACTGAAGCTTTCTTT
NA,TRBJ1-1,TRBV18,TRBD1,CASSPRGTGETEAFF,TGTGCCAGCTCACCACGAGGGACAGGGGAGACTGAAGCTTTCTTT
NA,TRBJ1-5,TRBV19,TRBD1,CASSDRAGEPQHF,TGTGCCAGTAGTGACAGGGCCGGGGAGCCCCAGCATTTT
NA,TRBJ1-5,TRBV7-6,TRBD1,CASSRGQGGQPQHF,TGTGCCAGCAGCCGCGGACAGGGAGGTCAGCCCCAGCATTTT
NA,TRBJ1-6,TRBV7-8,NA,CASSARGSSYNSPLHF,TGTGCCAGCAGCGCCCGGGGGAGCTCCTATAATTCACCCCTCCACTTT
NA,TRBJ2-2,TRBV5-5,TRBD1,CASSRGAQQGATGELFF,TGTGCCAGCTCCCGGGGAGCACAACAGGGGGCAACCGGGGAGCTGTTTTTT
NA,TRBJ1-1,TRBV9,NA,CASSRRDKVFNTEAFF,TGTGCCAGCAGCCGTCGGGACAAGGTTTTTAACACTGAAGCTTTCTTT
NA,TRBJ2-7,TRBV12-5,TRBD1,CASGPRQDRGWGEQYF,TGTGCTAGTGGTCCTCGACAAGACAGGGGCTGGGGCGAGCAGTACTTC
NA,TRBJ1-5,TRBV6-5,TRBD1,CASSRQGGPQPQHF,TGTGCCAGCAGCCGACAGGGAGGACCTCAGCCCCAGCATTTT
NA,TRBJ1-6,TRBV3-1/TRBV3-2,TRBD1,CASSWTGGFYNSPLHF,TGTGCCAGCAGCTGGACAGGGGGATTTTATAATTCACCCCTCCACTTT
NA,TRBJ1-4,TRBV18,NA,CASSYYGATNEKLFF,TGTGCCAGCTCATATTACGGAGCAACTAATGAAAAACTGTTTTTT
NA,TRBJ2-7,TRBV19,TRBD1,CASSATGVLYEQYF,TGTGCCAGTAGTGCGACAGGGGTCCTCTACGAGCAGTACTTC
NA,TRBJ2-7,TRBV7-2,TRBD2,CASSFTSGRYEQYF,TGTGCCAGCAGCTTCACTAGCGGGAGATACGAGCAGTACTTC
NA,TRBJ2-2,TRBV11-3,TRBD1,CASSGQGMNTGELFF,TGTGCCAGCAGCGGACAGGGGATGAACACCGGGGAGCTGTTTTTT
NA,TRBJ1-4,TRBV18,NA,CASSPYQGGEMFF,TGTGCCAGCTCACCTTACCAGGGAGGGGAGATGTTTTTT
NA,TRBJ2-5,TRBV5-1,NA,CASSLGQIQETQYF,TGCGCCAGCAGCTTGGGACAGATCCAAGAGACCCAGTACTTC
few,TRBJ1-2,TRBV5-6,TRBD1,CASTGTGRYGYTF,TGTGCCAGCACCGGGACAGGGCGGTATGGCTACACCTTC